Below are 27 T cell receptor beta chains sequenced from a single sample in a study of molecular identifiers for immune sequencing clone quantification. TCRdb reprocessed the PCR reads with MiXCR, giving one entry per CDR3 protein. The sample yields hundreds of thousands of distinct CDR3 sequences, 24% seen once. Source material: naive CD8+ T cells from blood, with Jurkat cell RNA spiked in. The subset: FACS-sorted CD8+CD4-CCR7+CD45RA+ naive T cells. These receptors were collected from a human donor in good health. Some libraries in this study had Jurkat cell RNA spiked in.

The chain joins TRBV27 to TRBJ2-7; a weak D match, TRBD1 (5 bases). From germline, CDR1 is MNHEY and CDR2 SMNVEV (reference sequence). The CDR3 runs 16 residues. V was cut by 6 bases and J by 2 bases, with 20 bases left in between. The CDR3 loop is CASSQLQVSVPYEQYF. The CDR3 nucleotides read TGTGCCAGCAGCCAACTACAGGTTTCGGTCCCCTACGAGCAGTACTTC.

This clonotype showed up just a few times. CDR3 sequence reads: CASTYTRDGELSQYF. CDR3 coding DNA: TGTGCCAGCACTTATACCCGGGACGGAGAATTGTCCCAGTACTTC. V and J are TRBV6-2 or TRBV6-3 and TRBJ2-5; D is tentatively TRBD1 or TRBD2 (5 bases each). Trimming stripped 7 bases from V and 9 bases from J, with 24 bases between. The length of the CDR3 is 15 residues. Germline CDR1 is MNHEY and CDR2 is SVGEGT.

The gene calls are TRBV20-1 and TRBJ2-3; D is ambiguous. The CDR3 covers 13 residues. Germline-derived CDR1 and CDR2 are DFQATT and SNEGSKA (reference sequence). V shed 3 bases and J shed 2 bases, with 9 bases lying between them. This CDR3 reads CSASPRNTDTQYF. CDR3 nucleotide sequence: TGCAGTGCTAGTCCCCGGAACACAGATACGCAGTATTTT.

This clonotype was seen a few times. The chain recombines TRBV20-1 with TRBJ2-7; possibly TRBD2 for D (5 bases). The CDR3 sequence is 13 residues long. The V gene's germline CDR1 is DFQATT and CDR2 SNEGSKA (reference sequence). Trimming left V 1 base short and J 2 bases short, with 9 bases between. Here the CDR3 DNA reads TGCAGTGCTAGAGCAGGACTTACCTACGAGCAGTACTTC. Translating it yields CSARAGLTYEQYF.

CDR3 region: CASSLGNNEQYF. The CDR3 DNA follows: TGTGCCAGCAGCTTGGGGAATAACGAGCAGTATTTT. This chain connects TRBV5-6 to TRBJ2-3; no clear D gene. Per the germline V gene, CDR1 is SGHDT and CDR2 is YYEEEE. V lost 0 bases and J lost 11, with 10 bases in between. This CDR3 comprises 12 residues.

This CDR3 reads CASSPFGGGTYNEQFF. CDR3 sequence (DNA): TGTGCCAGCAGCCCCTTTGGGGGGGGGACCTACAATGAGCAGTTCTTC. The chain is built from TRBV7-3 and TRBJ2-1; 7 bases match TRBD2. Germline assignment: CDR1 SGHTA and CDR2 FQGTGA. With 5 bases clipped from V and 2 bases from J, the junction kept 9 bases outside the gene matches. CDR3 size: 16 residues.

In regard to this clonotype: Mismatch with germline at one junction end may stem from a read error. The CDR3 here is CACSQGAGYSYEQYF. DNA for the CDR3: TGTGCCTGCAGTCAAGGGGCAGGCTACTCCTACGAGCAGTACTTC. The chain is built from TRBV28 and TRBJ2-7; weak D call: TRBD1 (5 bases). Looked up from germline, CDR1 is MDHEN and CDR2 is SYDVKM. The CDR3 sequence is 15 residues long.

Points on this clonotype: A junction end diverges from the germline sequence, so it may reflect a read error. The rearrangement links TRBV6-2 or TRBV6-3 to TRBJ1-5, with D tentatively TRBD1 (6 bases). CDR1 and CDR2 (germline): MNHEY, SVGEGT. The CDR3 runs to 16 residues. The CDR3 spells CACSPGWGGDHQPQHF. In DNA form, the CDR3 reads TGTGCCTGCAGCCCCGGGTGGGGGGGCGACCATCAGCCCCAGCATTTT.

This clonotype was picked up a small number of times. This chain uses TRBV12-3 or TRBV12-4 with TRBJ1-1; D may be TRBD1 (5 bases). Trimming removed 4 bases at V and 0 bases at J, with 12 bases between. There are 15 residues in the CDR3. CDR3 in amino acids: CASSSLGTLNTEAFF. CDR3 DNA: TGTGCCAGCAGTTCTTTGGGGACGTTGAACACTGAAGCTTTCTTT.

This clonotype was counted a few times. J is TRBJ2-3 and V is TRBV7-2; D unclear. This CDR3 has 16 residues. Trimming took off 5 bases at V and 1 base at J, with 16 bases between the two ends. The germline CDR1 and CDR2 sequences are SGHTA and FQGNSA. This CDR3 reads CASSLNRLVGTDTQYF. CDR3 nucleotide sequence: TGTGCCAGCAGCCTCAATCGACTGGTGGGCACAGATACGCAGTATTTT.

This clonotype turned up a few times. The rearrangement links TRBV7-9 to TRBJ1-3; TRBD1 aligns across 8 bases. Germline trimming cut 5 bases from V and 2 bases from J; bases unmatched to any gene: 8. Germline assignment: CDR1 SEHNR and CDR2 FQNEAQ (reference sequence). There are 16 residues in the CDR3. CDR3 region: CASSPGVRGPGNTIYF. The CDR3 nucleotides are TGTGCCAGCAGCCCAGGGGTCAGGGGGCCTGGAAACACCATATATTTT.

The chain is built from TRBV5-3 and TRBJ2-3, with D unclear. TRBV5-3 is annotated as an ORF whose role is uncertain. V dropped 8 bases and J dropped 3 bases, with 16 bases sitting between them. The CDR3 totals 14 residues. CDR3 DNA: TGTGCCAGCAGCCCGACCTGGATTACAGATACGCAGTATTTT. Protein product: CASSPTWITDTQYF.

This clonotype was seen a few times. The chain employs TRBV12-5 and TRBJ2-1; TRBD2 might be the D (6 bases). Trimming took off 5 bases at V and 1 base at J, with 12 bases between the two ends. Germline V gene lookup returns CDR1 LGHNT and CDR2 FRNRAP. CDR3 length: 15 amino acids. The CDR3 reads CASGSGPVSYNEQFF. In DNA, the CDR3 is TGTGCTAGTGGTAGCGGGCCGGTGTCCTACAATGAGCAGTTCTTC.

This clonotype was found a few times. The chain carries TRBV6-2 or TRBV6-3 and TRBJ2-2; D is perhaps TRBD1 (6 bases). The CDR3 spans 15 residues. Deletions cut 1 base from V and 4 bases from J, with 10 bases between. In germline, CDR1 is MNHEY, CDR2 SVGEGT. The CDR3 reads CASSYLTGTTGELFF. The CDR3 DNA reads TGTGCCAGCAGTTACTTAACAGGGACCACCGGGGAGCTGTTTTTT.

Many counts were recorded for this clonotype. The chain couples TRBV5-1 to TRBJ2-1, with D tentatively TRBD2 (5 bases). The length of the CDR3 is 16 residues. V lost 0 bases and J 2 bases, leaving 12 bases between the germline ends. From germline, CDR1 is SGHRS and CDR2 YFSETQ. The CDR3 loop reads CASSLVWETAYNEQFF. The CDR3 nucleotides are TGCGCCAGCAGCTTGGTTTGGGAGACGGCCTACAATGAGCAGTTCTTC.

At least ten counts were recorded for this clonotype. The CDR3 nucleotides are TGTGCCAGCAGCTCCTCTGGGGCCAACGTCCTGACTTTC. Translation gives CASSSSGANVLTF. The V and J genes are TRBV28 and TRBJ2-6; D gene unclear. Germline CDR1 MDHEN, CDR2 SYDVKM. The CDR3 is made up of 13 amino acids. Trimming stripped 6 bases from V and 0 bases from J, with 3 bases between. Using reference TRBV28 and TRBJ2-6 for the parts outside the CDR3, the full variable domain is DVKVTQSSRYLVKRTGEKVFLECVQDMDHENMFWYRQDPGLGLRLIYFSYDVKMKEKGDIPEGYSVSREKKERFSLILESASTNQTSMYLCASSSSGANVLTFGAGSRLTVL.

This clonotype was observed a few times. The chain has TRBV27 and TRBJ2-7; 9 bases agree with TRBD2. CDR3 length equals 13 residues. Trimming cost V 6 bases and J 3 bases; bases outside gene matches: 3. Germline loops: CDR1 MNHEY, CDR2 SMNVEV (reference sequence). CDR3 residues: CASSLTSGYEQYF. The CDR3 bases are TGTGCCAGCAGCCTGACTAGCGGCTACGAGCAGTACTTC.

This clonotype was seen only a few times. The J gene is TRBJ2-1, the V gene TRBV4-2; no definite D call. Germline-derived CDR1 and CDR2 are LGHNA and YNFKEQ. Trimming shortened V by 0 bases and J by 9 bases, and 9 bases separated the two germline ends. This CDR3 is built from 13 residues. The DNA for the CDR3 is TGTGCCAGCAGCCAAGATGAAGGCGGTGAGCAGTTCTTC. It translates to CASSQDEGGEQFF.

This clonotype has only a few counts. The gene calls are TRBV11-2 and TRBJ2-7; 7 bases agree with TRBD1. Looked up from germline, CDR1 is SGHAT and CDR2 is FQNNGV. V lost 6 bases and J lost 2; bases outside the gene matches: 7. The CDR3 is 14 residues long. CDR3 DNA: TGTGCCAGCAGGCCCCGACAGGGAACCTACGAGCAGTACTTC. Amino acids: CASRPRQGTYEQYF.

Turning to this clonotype: A junction end diverges from the germline sequence, so it may reflect a read error. The chain carries TRBV6-2 or TRBV6-3 and TRBJ2-5, with D perhaps TRBD1 (5 bases). This CDR3 is built from 16 residues. Germline V gives CDR1 MNHEY, CDR2 SVGEGT. The CDR3 spells CASSYQVGREQETQHF. In DNA, the CDR3 is TGTGCCAGCAGTTATCAGGTCGGCAGGGAACAAGAGACCCAGCACTTC.

V and J are TRBV21-1 and TRBJ1-5; the table's TRBD1 call for D was not verified on the DNA. TRBV21-1 is classified as a pseudogene. CDR3 size: 20 residues. The CDR3 protein is CASSKVGGHLDRGRLQPQHF. Here the CDR3 DNA reads TGTGCCAGCAGCAAAGTCGGGGGGCATCTGGACAGGGGGCGTCTTCAGCCCCAGCATTTT.

The rearrangement uses TRBV27 and TRBJ2-3, with a possible D match to TRBD2 (6 bases). The CDR3 extends over 17 amino acids. The V end lost 8 bases, the J end lost 1 base, and 22 bases lay between the germline ends. Germline V gene sequence: CDR1 MNHEY, CDR2 SMNVEV (reference sequence). CDR3 nucleotide sequence: TGTGCCAGCGGGTTCTCGAGTTTAGCTAGCGGCACAGATACGCAGTATTTT. This gives the protein CASGFSSLASGTDTQYF.

The chain combines TRBV28 with TRBJ1-5, with TRBD1 matching 8 bases. J gave up 0 bases and V 6 bases, and 10 bases lay outside the gene matches. CDR1 is MDHEN, CDR2 SYDVKM, per germline. This CDR3 region has 17 residues. Here the CDR3 DNA reads TGTGCCAGCAGCCCGAACAGGGGGTCCTATAGCAATCAGCCCCAGCATTTT. This sequence encodes CASSPNRGSYSNQPQHF.

The chain carries TRBV11-2 and TRBJ2-5; no clear D gene. The V end was cut by 0 bases, the J end by 5 bases, with 13 bases between. CDR1 is SGHAT, CDR2 FQNNGV, per germline. There are 15 residues in the CDR3. The CDR3 is CASSLEVALPETQYF. The CDR3, as DNA: TGTGCCAGCAGCTTAGAGGTAGCCTTACCGGAGACCCAGTACTTC.

A few counts support this clonotype. The CDR3 DNA sequence: TGTGCCAGCCGGCCCGAGGGGAGGGTCACAGATACGCAGTATTTT. It translates to CASRPEGRVTDTQYF. The rearrangement joins TRBV6-2 or TRBV6-3 to TRBJ2-3; 7 bases align to TRBD2. Germline CDR1 and CDR2: MNHEY and SVGEGT. CDR3 length: 15 residues. After removal of 8 bases from V and 2 bases from J, the junction contained 10 bases not matched to a gene.

This sequence joins TRBV4-1 and TRBJ1-1, with D possibly matching TRBD1 (6 bases). CDR1 and CDR2 from the germline V gene are MGHRA and YSYEKL. This CDR3 spans 17 amino acids. Deletions cut 0 bases from V and 2 bases from J, with 16 bases between. The CDR3 sequence: CASSQDTRGGLNTEAFF. CDR3 bases: TGCGCCAGCAGCCAAGATACAAGGGGGGGCCTTAACACTGAAGCTTTCTTT.

As for this clonotype: The missing conserved phenylalanine or tryptophan at the end of this CDR3 makes a read error likely. V gene TRBV5-1 combines with J gene TRBJ2-7, with no clear D. Germline CDR1 and CDR2: SGHRS and YFSETQ. V shed 0 bases and J shed 2 bases, with 6 bases lying between them. This CDR3 region has 13 residues. CDR3 coding DNA: TGCGCCAGCAGCTTGGCCAGAACCTACGAGCAGTACCTC. Amino acid sequence: CASSLARTYEQYL.